This T cell receptor beta chain appears in the sequencing data of a study of identical twins. Study-level points and caveats: Invariant cells of the MAIT and iNKT types might have partly distorted the zero-insertion analyses.

Only healthy Caucasians were included as donors. TCRdb analysed the 5' RACE reads with MiXCR anew, one entry per CDR3 protein. The table shows more than 200,000 distinct CDR3 sequences, with roughly an eighth occurring only once. This CDR3 is built from 14 residues. Germline CDR1 MRHNA, CDR2 SNTAGT. Trimming removed 2 bases from V and 3 bases from J, with 7 bases in between. With respect to this clonotype: Its antigen remains unknown.

What was sequenced was memory (CD45RO+) T cells sorted from blood. The origin of this receptor is a woman aged 18-29 years in good health. V usage is TRBV6-4 and J usage is TRBJ2-2, with D uncertain. In DNA, the CDR3 is TGTGCCAGCAGTGACCGGGCAGACACCGGGGAGCTGTTTTTT. Its protein product is CASSDRADTGELFF.